The rows below give T cell receptor beta chains drawn from one sample of a study of long-term antiretroviral therapy in people with HIV. Assay: immunoSEQ multiplex PCR; the TCRdb copy retains only in-frame clones and omits some. The data hold 14,000 or so clones, with roughly 80% observed a single time. Material: unsorted PBMCs, obtained just before starting antiretroviral therapy. The receptors were gathered from a man aged 35 to 55 with HIV. CDR3s include the opening cysteine and the closing phenylalanine or tryptophan.

v_call,cdr3_aa
TRBV7-9,CASSLTPTAGAEQYF
TRBV9,CASSSDAGELFF
TRBV7-2,CASRAARGAGEETQYF
TRBV5-5,CASSAQGASMNTEAFF
TRBV11-3,CASSQRTGGEETQYF
TRBV5-1,CASSLLTGTYEQYF
TRBV5-1,CASSQTAYEQYF
TRBV5-5,CASSLYRAPGFSGANVLTF
TRBV18,CASSPIETRLNTGELFF
TRBV5-4,CASSLDSPMVGNEQFF
TRBV7-6,CASSLDPFAGGNTGELFF
TRBV30,CAWSRGHQINEQFF
TRBV19,CASSITTPGYNEQFF
TRBV2,CASGPEVAGELFF
TRBV6-5,CASSYGQGNYEQYF
TRBV30,CAWSYDRTAASGNTIYF
TRBV2,CASRIGREARAFF
TRBV7-6,CASSLEQQSSGNTIYF
TRBV29-1,CSVNSGSKRHNEQFF
TRBV10-3,CAISVRGGDPDTQYF
TRBV7-6,CASSWGPWGNTEAFF
TRBV19,CASSKGQGGNTEAFF
TRBV5-5,CASSFVDRGTHEQYF
TRBV5-1,CASSLGTGGSYEQYF
TRBV5-1,CASSPDFSPETQYF
TRBV11-3,CASSSRTGDWGGELFF
TRBV5-1,CASSFSRGLTDTQYF
TRBV7-8,CASSSGGLQETQYF
TRBV7-9,CASSSTLAGLDLNYGYTF
TRBV5-5,CASSLVGAHNQPQHF
TRBV5-6,CASRPSTGYQETQYF
TRBV7-6,CASSPGQNTEAFF
TRBV28,CASSSTTRGNSPLHF
TRBV2,CASSRTGRFHF
TRBV4-2,CASSQEEGGGHQPQHF
TRBV19,CASRIRTANTEAFF
TRBV5-5,CASSWGQSSGNTIYF
TRBV6-5,CASSYFRGTGALQYF
TRBV5-1,CASSLGLERVYEQYF